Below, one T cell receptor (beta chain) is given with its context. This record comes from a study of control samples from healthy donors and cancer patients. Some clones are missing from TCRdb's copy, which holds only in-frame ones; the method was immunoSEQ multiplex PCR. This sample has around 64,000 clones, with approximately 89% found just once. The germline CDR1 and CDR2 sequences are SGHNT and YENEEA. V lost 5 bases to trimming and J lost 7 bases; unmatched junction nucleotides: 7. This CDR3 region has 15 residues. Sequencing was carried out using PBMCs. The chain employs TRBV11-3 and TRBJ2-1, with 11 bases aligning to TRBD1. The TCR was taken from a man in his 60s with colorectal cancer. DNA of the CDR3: TGTGCCAGCAGCCAAAGGGGGACAGGGGGTAATGAGCAGTTCTTC. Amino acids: CASSQRGTGGNEQFF.